This paragraph reports one T cell receptor beta chain. Its cognate antigen has yet to be identified. The sample originates from a study of T cells expressing NK-cell markers (dated by TCRdb to the early 2020s). In the study overall: In sorted CD3+CD56+NKG2C+, CD3+CD56+NKG2C- and CD3+CD56-NKG2C+ T-cell subsets from about 8 donors, TCR beta-chain repertoires were profiled. Randomly selected healthy volunteers, three men and five women, were used as the eight sequenced donors. The libraries were sequenced on Illumina HiSeq 2000/2500, MiSeq or NextSeq, producing 2 x 150 bp reads. Among the eight sequenced donors, only one was HCMV-seronegative, while the other seven were HCMV-seropositive.

Broader findings and caveats from the paper: In roughly six donors, the dominant CD3+CD56+NKG2C+ clonotypes were among the top 10 CD8+ clonotypes and accounted for about 1.0-7.5% of CD8+ T cells. Those dominant clonotypes were again the most abundant among CD3+CD56-NKG2C+ cells in four donors, at about 25-65%. It remained unclear whether the expanded NKG2C-expressing T cell clones were specific for HCMV antigens.

HCMV-specific IgG was detected in serum with a commercial ELISA kit to determine HCMV serostatus. Peripheral blood mononuclear cells were isolated from blood by Ficoll density gradient centrifugation. Counted from cysteine to phenylalanine, this CDR3 has 13 amino acids. No DNA is listed. The germline V gene (reference sequence) sets CDR1 to LNHNV and CDR2 to YYDKDF. TCRdb names Illumina HiSeq 2000 as the instrument used. 5'RACE template switching, by which a universal primer site and unique molecular identifiers were added, was used to make TCR beta cDNA libraries. Priming for cDNA synthesis came from the TCR beta constant segment, and two successive PCR amplification steps followed. The paper's processing steps were these. MIGEC was used to demultiplex reads and group reads by UMI, and MiTCR was used to assemble and quantify clonotypes. To remove erroneous sequences, TCR cDNA sequences were retained only when supported by two or more reads. The tcR package was used for downstream repertoire analysis, and clonotypes were matched between fractions using CDR3 nucleotide sequence together with V segment. VDJmatch was used to annotate antigen specificity against VDJdb, with one amino acid substitution in CDR3 allowed. One entry per CDR3 protein sequence results from the TCRdb reprocessing of the reads, with DNA left out. The V and J calls and clone size are TCRdb's, not the authors'. The record for this sample contains 500,000 or so distinct CDR3 sequences. In total, the top ten clones hold about 3.6% of the sample.

The sequencing input was blood T cells: a sorted CD56 or NKG2C T cell subset, CD4+ or CD8+ T cells, or bulk PBMC T cells (not recorded which). The chain is made from TRBV15 and TRBJ1-1. The clonotype was recovered from a man younger than 35 in good health. Donor details come from another sample of the same person, matched by shared clones. The CDR3 region: CATSREGTLGAFF.